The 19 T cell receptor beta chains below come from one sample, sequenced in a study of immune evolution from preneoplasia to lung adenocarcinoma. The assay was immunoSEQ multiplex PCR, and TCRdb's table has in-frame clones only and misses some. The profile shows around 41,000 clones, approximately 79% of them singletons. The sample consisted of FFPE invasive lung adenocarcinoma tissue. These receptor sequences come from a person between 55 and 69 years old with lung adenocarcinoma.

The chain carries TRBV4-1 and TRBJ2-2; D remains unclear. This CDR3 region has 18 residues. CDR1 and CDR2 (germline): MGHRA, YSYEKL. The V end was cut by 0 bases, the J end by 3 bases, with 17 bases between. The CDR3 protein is CASSQESKSTLHTGELFF. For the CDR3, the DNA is TGCGCCAGCAGCCAAGAATCTAAATCCACCTTGCACACCGGGGAGCTGTTTTTT.

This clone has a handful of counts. For the CDR3, the DNA is TGTGCCAGCAGCCCTCCGCAGGGAGGGCGGAACATTCAGTACTTC. Translation gives CASSPPQGGRNIQYF. The chain links TRBV14 to TRBJ2-4; 7 bases map to TRBD2. Germline CDR1 reads SGHDN; CDR2 reads FVKESK. The CDR3 length is 15 residues. V was clipped by 4 bases and J by 7 bases; unmatched bases: 10.

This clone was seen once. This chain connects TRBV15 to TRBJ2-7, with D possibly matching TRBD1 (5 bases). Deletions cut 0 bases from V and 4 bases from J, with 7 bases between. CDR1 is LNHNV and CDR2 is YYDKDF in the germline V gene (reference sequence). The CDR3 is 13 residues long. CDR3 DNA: TGTGCCACCAGCAGAGATAAGGGGTACGAGCAGTACTTC. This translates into CATSRDKGYEQYF.

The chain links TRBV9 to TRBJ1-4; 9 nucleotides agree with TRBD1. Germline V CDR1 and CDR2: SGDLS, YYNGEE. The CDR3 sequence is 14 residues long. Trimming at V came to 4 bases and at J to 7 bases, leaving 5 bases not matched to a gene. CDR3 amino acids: CASSPRTGAEKLFF. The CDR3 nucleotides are TGTGCCAGCAGCCCCCGGACAGGGGCTGAAAAACTGTTTTTT.

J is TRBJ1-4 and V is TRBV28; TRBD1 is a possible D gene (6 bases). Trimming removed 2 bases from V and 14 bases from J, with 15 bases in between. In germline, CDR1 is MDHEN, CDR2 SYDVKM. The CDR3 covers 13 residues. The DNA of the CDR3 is TGTGCCAGCAGTTTAAGTGAAGGGGGACCGCTGTTTTTT. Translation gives CASSLSEGGPLFF.

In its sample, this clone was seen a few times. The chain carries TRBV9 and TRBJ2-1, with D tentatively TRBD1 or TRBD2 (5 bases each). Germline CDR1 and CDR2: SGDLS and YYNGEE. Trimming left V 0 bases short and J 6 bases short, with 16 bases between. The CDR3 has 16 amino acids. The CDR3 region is CASSVALGRIANEQFF. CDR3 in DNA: TGTGCCAGCAGCGTAGCTCTGGGACGTATAGCCAATGAGCAGTTCTTC.

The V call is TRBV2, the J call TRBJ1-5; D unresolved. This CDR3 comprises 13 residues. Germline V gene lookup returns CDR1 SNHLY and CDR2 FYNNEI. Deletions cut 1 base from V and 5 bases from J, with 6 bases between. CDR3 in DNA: TGTGCCAGCAGTGAAGAGGAACATCAGCCCCAGCATTTT. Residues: CASSEEEHQPQHF.

CDR3 protein: CASSRRLAGSSYNEQFF. The CDR3 DNA sequence: TGTGCCAGCAGCCGAAGACTAGCGGGAAGCTCCTACAATGAGCAGTTCTTC. This sequence joins TRBV7-8 and TRBJ2-1, with 11 bases matching TRBD2. This CDR3 contains 17 residues. The germline CDR1 and CDR2 sequences are SGHVS and FQNEAQ. The trim removed 5 bases at V and 0 bases at J, leaving 6 bases unmatched.

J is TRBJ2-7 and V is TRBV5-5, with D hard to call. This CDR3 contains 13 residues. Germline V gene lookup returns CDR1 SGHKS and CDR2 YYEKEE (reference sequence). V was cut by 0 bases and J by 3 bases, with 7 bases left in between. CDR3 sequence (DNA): TGTGCCAGCAGCTTGGACATCATCTACGAGCAGTACTTC. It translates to CASSLDIIYEQYF.

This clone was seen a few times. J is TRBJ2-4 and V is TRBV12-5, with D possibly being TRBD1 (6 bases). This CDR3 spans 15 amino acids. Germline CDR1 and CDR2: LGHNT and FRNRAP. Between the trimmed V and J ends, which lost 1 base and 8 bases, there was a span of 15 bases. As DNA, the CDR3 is TGTGCTAGTGGTTTGGGCAAACCGGGACATTACATTCAGTACTTC. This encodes CASGLGKPGHYIQYF.

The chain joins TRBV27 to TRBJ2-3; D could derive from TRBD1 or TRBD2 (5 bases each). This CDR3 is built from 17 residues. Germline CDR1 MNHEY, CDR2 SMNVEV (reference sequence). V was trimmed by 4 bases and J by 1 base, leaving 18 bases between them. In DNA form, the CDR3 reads TGTGCCAGCAGTTCCCGGGGCCACTTGTCGGGCACAGATACGCAGTATTTT. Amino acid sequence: CASSSRGHLSGTDTQYF.

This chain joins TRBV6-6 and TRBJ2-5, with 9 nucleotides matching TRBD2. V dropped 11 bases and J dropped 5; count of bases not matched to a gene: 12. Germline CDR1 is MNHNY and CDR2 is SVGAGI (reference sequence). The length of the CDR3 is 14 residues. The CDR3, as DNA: TGTGCCTGTTCCTCTAGCGGGATAGGTGAGACCCAGTACTTC. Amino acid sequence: CACSSSGIGETQYF.

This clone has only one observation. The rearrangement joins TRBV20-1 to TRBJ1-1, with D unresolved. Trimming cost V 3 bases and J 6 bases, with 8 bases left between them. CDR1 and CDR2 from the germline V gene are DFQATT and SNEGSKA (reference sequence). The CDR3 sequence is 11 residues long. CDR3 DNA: TGCAGTGCTAGGTACCGGGCTGAAGCTTTCTTT. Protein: CSARYRAEAFF.

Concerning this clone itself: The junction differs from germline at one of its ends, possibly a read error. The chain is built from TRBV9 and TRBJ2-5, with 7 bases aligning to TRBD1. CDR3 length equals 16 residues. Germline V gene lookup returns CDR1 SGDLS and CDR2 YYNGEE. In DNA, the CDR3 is TGTGCCAGCAACGTAAATCCACAGGGGTACCAAGAGACCCAGTACTTC. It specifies CASNVNPQGYQETQYF.

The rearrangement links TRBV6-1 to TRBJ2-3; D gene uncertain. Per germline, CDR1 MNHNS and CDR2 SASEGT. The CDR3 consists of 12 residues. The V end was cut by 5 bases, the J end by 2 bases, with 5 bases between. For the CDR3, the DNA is TGTGCCAGCAGTCTAATCACAGATACGCAGTATTTT. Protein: CASSLITDTQYF.

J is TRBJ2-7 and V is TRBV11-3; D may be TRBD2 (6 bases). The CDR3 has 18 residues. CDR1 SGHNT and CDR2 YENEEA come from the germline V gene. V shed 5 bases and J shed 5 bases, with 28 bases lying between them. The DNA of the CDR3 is TGTGCCAGCAGCCCACGGGCGGCGGTTTTCGGGAGCTTTCACGAGCAGTACTTC. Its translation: CASSPRAAVFGSFHEQYF.

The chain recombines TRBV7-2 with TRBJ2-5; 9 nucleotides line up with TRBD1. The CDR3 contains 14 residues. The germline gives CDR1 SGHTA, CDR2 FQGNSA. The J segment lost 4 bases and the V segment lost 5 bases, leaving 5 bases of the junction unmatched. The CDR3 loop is CASSLNRGRETQYF. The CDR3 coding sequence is TGTGCCAGCAGCCTGAACAGGGGGCGAGAGACCCAGTACTTC. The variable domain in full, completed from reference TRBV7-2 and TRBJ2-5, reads GAGVSQSPSNKVTEKGKDVELRCDPISGHTALYWYRQSLGQGLEFLIYFQGNSAPDKSGLPSDRFSAERTGGSVSTLTIQRTQQEDSAVYLCASSLNRGRETQYFGPGTRLLVL.

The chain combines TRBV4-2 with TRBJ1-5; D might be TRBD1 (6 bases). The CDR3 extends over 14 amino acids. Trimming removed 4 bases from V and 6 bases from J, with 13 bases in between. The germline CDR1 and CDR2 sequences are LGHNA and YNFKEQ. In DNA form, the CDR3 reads TGTGCCAGCAGCCCCCGAGGGGGGGGTCAGCCCCAGCATTTT. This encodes CASSPRGGGQPQHF.

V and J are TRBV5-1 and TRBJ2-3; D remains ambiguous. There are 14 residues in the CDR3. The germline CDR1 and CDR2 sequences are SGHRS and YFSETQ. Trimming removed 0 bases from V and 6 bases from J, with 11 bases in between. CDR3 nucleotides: TGCGCCAGCAGCTTGGACCCGACGACCGATACGCAGTATTTT. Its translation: CASSLDPTTDTQYF.